One sample yielded the 10 T cell receptor beta chains listed below, sequenced in a study of cytomegalovirus exposure and HLA in healthy donors. The PCR employed 60 Vbeta primers together with 13 Jbeta primers. Here immunoSEQ multiplex PCR was the method, and the copy in TCRdb shows in-frame clones only, minus some. The sample shows about 120,000 clones, roughly 80% of them seen only once. Sequencing input: PBMCs. The source of these receptors is a male donor in good health and CMV-seronegative.

V and J are TRBV4-3 and TRBJ1-4; 11 bases map to TRBD1. The CDR3 totals 15 residues. J lost 7 bases, V lost 6 bases, and 7 bases had no gene match. CDR1 and CDR2 from the germline V gene are LGHNA and YSLEER. The CDR3: CASSPRTGGVEKLFF. CDR3 sequence (DNA): TGCGCCAGCAGTCCAAGGACAGGGGGCGTTGAAAAACTGTTTTTT.

This clone was recorded once. The rearrangement joins TRBV6-5 to TRBJ2-3, with 7 bases fitting TRBD1. Losses at the gene ends were 0 bases for V and 4 bases for J; bases not matched to a gene: 4. Germline-derived CDR1 and CDR2 are MNHEY and SVGAGI. The CDR3 is 15 residues long. CDR3 sequence reads: CASSYSTTGADTQYF. CDR3 DNA: TGTGCCAGCAGTTACTCCACTACAGGGGCAGATACGCAGTATTTT.

The chain uses TRBV5-6 and TRBJ2-7, with D hard to call. V lost 0 bases to trimming and J lost 5 bases, with 12 bases between them. CDR3 length: 14 amino acids. Germline V gene sequence: CDR1 SGHDT, CDR2 YYEEEE. CDR3 coding DNA: TGTGCCAGCAGCTTGGTATGGGCCAGGAACGAGCAGTACTTC. Translation gives CASSLVWARNEQYF. Full variable domain (remainder filled in from reference TRBV5-6 and TRBJ2-7): DAGVTQSPTHLIKTRGQQVTLRCSPKSGHDTVSWYQQALGQGPQFIFQYYEEEERQRGNFPDRFSGHQFPNYSSELNVNALLLGDSALYLCASSLVWARNEQYFGPGTRLTVT.

The rearrangement joins TRBV7-2 to TRBJ2-4; 7 bases match TRBD1. The V gene's germline CDR1 is SGHTA and CDR2 FQGNSA. The CDR3 totals 15 residues. V shed 4 bases, J shed 12 bases, and the junction held 15 bases outside the gene matches. The CDR3 is CASSSEGNPRDSQYF. In DNA, the CDR3 is TGTGCCAGCAGCTCCGAAGGGAACCCGAGGGACAGTCAGTACTTC.

The V call is TRBV7-6, the J call TRBJ1-4; no clear D. CDR1 SGHVS and CDR2 FNYEAQ come from the germline V gene. Trimming took 3 bases from V and 4 from J, leaving 15 bases between them. This CDR3 is 16 amino acids long. CDR3 nucleotides: TGTGCCAGCAGCTTTGACAATTCAGAAAATAATGAAAAACTGTTTTTT. It codes for CASSFDNSENNEKLFF.

This rearrangement joins TRBV10-1 to TRBJ1-1, with 10 bases identical to TRBD1. V lost 6 bases, J lost 5 bases, and 0 bases stayed unmatched. CDR1 and CDR2 (germline): WNHNN, SYGVQD (reference sequence). This CDR3 is built from 12 residues. CDR3: CASRGQGTEAFF. The CDR3, as DNA: TGCGCCAGCAGGGGACAGGGGACTGAAGCTTTCTTT.

This rearrangement joins TRBV7-2 to TRBJ2-7; 9 nucleotides line up with TRBD2. The V segment lost 5 bases and the J segment 4 bases; nucleotides outside the gene matches: 9. Looked up from germline, CDR1 is SGHTA and CDR2 is FQGNSA. The CDR3 contains 15 residues. Here the CDR3 DNA reads TGTGCCAGCAGCGCGTCTAGCGGGACTGTATACGAGCAGTACTTC. It translates to CASSASSGTVYEQYF.

Remarks on this clone: Relative to the germline gene, one junction end is altered; a read error may explain this. The chain couples TRBV7-8 to TRBJ1-2, with D tentatively TRBD1 (6 bases). The length of the CDR3 is 16 residues. CDR1 SGHVS and CDR2 FQNEAQ come from the germline V gene. CDR3 DNA sequence: TGTGCCACCAGCTTAGCGCGGGTTGAACAGGGCAATGGCTACACCTTC. This encodes CATSLARVEQGNGYTF.

The chain joins TRBV9 to TRBJ2-2, with 10 bases identical to TRBD2. J lost 2 bases, V lost 0 bases, and 16 bases had no gene match. This CDR3 is built from 21 residues. The V gene's germline CDR1 is SGDLS and CDR2 YYNGEE. The CDR3 DNA reads TGTGCCAGCAGCGTAGGAATCAGCCGGCGTTTAGCGGGGGGTAACACCGGGGAGCTGTTTTTT. Translated: CASSVGISRRLAGGNTGELFF.

The genes are TRBV18 and TRBJ2-1; D ambiguous. Germline lookup yields CDR1 KGHSH and CDR2 LQKENI. The V end lost 3 bases, the J end lost 5 bases, and 11 bases lay between the germline ends. The CDR3 runs 14 residues. CDR3 protein: CASSPVTRHNEQFF. The CDR3 DNA reads as TGTGCCAGCTCACCTGTGACTCGGCACAATGAGCAGTTCTTC. Drawing the rest from reference TRBV18 and TRBJ2-1, the complete variable domain is NAGVMQNPRHLVRRRGQEARLRCSPMKGHSHVYWYRQLPEEGLKFMVYLQKENIIDESGMPKERFSAEFPKEGPSILRIQQVVRGDSAAYFCASSPVTRHNEQFFGPGTRLTVL.